This T cell receptor (beta chain) emerged from a study of siplizumab effects on memory and regulatory T cells. This CDR3 spans 14 amino acids. Germline CDR1 and CDR2: SQVTM and ANQGSEA. The V and J ends lost 7 bases and 5 bases respectively, with 20 bases between them. General study results and limits: Some alloreactive sequences were traceable to unstimulated CD4+ memory cells, and siplizumab significantly reduced them. Naive T cells, seemingly more diverse than memory cells, seemed major alloresponse contributors. Proliferating CD4+ or CD8+ clones, roughly 80-97% of them, lacked an assignable naive or memory phenotype. Unstimulated subsets accounted for the mapping of only a minor share of the clones that were alloreactive.

In regard to this clone: Its target is not known.

Profiling relied on immunoSEQ multiplex PCR, and the TCRdb table lists in-frame clones only, not all of them. The data show 100,000 to 120,000 clones, roughly 91% seen once. Sequencing input: CD4+ T cells sorted from blood. The chain couples TRBV29-1 to TRBJ2-5; the D call may be TRBD1 or TRBD2 (6 bases each). The TCR was taken from a human donor in good health. The CDR3: CSGGFGGAGETQYF. In DNA, the CDR3 is TGCAGCGGTGGGTTCGGGGGCGCAGGGGAGACCCAGTACTTC.